This entry lists 5 T cell receptor beta chains sequenced from one sample in a study of T cell changes during pregnancy in multiple sclerosis. Repertoires were generated with immunoSEQ multiplex PCR, while TCRdb's copy carries only in-frame clones and drops some. Of some 60,000 clones in the sample, roughly 90% are singletons; the top ten hold approximately 3.8%. The specimen was peripheral blood, collected after pregnancy. The receptors shown here come from a female donor in good health, enrolled as a control in a pregnancy study.

The count of this clone is one. J is TRBJ2-1 and V is TRBV19, with 9 bases lining up with TRBD1. Looked up from germline, CDR1 is LNHDA and CDR2 is SQIVND (reference sequence). CDR3 length: 16 amino acids. The V gene end was trimmed by 2 bases and the J gene end by 4 bases; junction bases not matched to a gene: 6. The CDR3 bases are TGTGCCAGTAGTATATTAGGGACAGGGTCTTACAATGAGCAGTTCTTC. Its protein is CASSILGTGSYNEQFF.

The chain employs TRBV7-9 and TRBJ1-3, with D perhaps matching TRBD1 (5 bases). The CDR3 spans 15 residues. V dropped 2 bases and J dropped 4 bases, with 12 bases sitting between them. Germline V lookup: CDR1 SEHNR, CDR2 FQNEAQ (reference sequence). The CDR3 spells CASSLRGQGGNTIYF. In nucleotides, the CDR3 is TGTGCCAGCAGCTTACGAGGTCAGGGAGGAAACACCATATATTTT.

The chain has TRBV15 and TRBJ2-1; weak D call: TRBD2 (6 bases). This CDR3 is 14 amino acids long. V lost 1 base and J lost 6, with 10 bases in between. Germline CDR1 and CDR2: LNHNV and YYDKDF (reference sequence). CDR3 in DNA: TGTGCCACCAGCAGAGGGGGGGTTCGCAATGAGCAGTTCTTC. Its protein product is CATSRGGVRNEQFF.

The chain recombines TRBV29-1 with TRBJ2-2; 10 bases are shared with TRBD1. This CDR3 comprises 14 residues. Germline CDR1 reads SQVTM; CDR2 reads ANQGSEA. V gave up 6 bases and J gave up 4 bases; unmatched junction bases: 5. The CDR3 region is CSVRGQGGTGELFF. CDR3 nucleotides: TGCAGCGTAAGAGGACAGGGGGGCACCGGGGAGCTGTTTTTT.

The rearrangement uses TRBV16 and TRBJ1-5; D remains unclear. The germline CDR1 and CDR2 sequences are KGHSY and FQNENV. V was clipped by 0 bases and J by 5 bases, with 11 bases between them. This CDR3 comprises 15 residues. CDR3 DNA sequence: TGTGCCAGCAGCCAATCGACACCATGGGATCAGCCCCAGCATTTT. The encoded protein is CASSQSTPWDQPQHF.